A single sample is the source of the 26 T cell receptor beta chains below, sequenced in a study of shared clonotypes between healthy human individuals. Terminally differentiated effector memory CD45RA+ cells were left out of the naive CD8 fraction, which was CD45RO-negative and positively selected for CCR7. Clones were read by immunoSEQ multiplex PCR, and TCRdb kept only the in-frame ones, dropping some. The repertoire holds about 590,000 clones, with roughly 95% as singletons. Input material: naive CD8+ T cells sorted from blood. The receptors originated from a woman between 25 and 40 years old in good health.

This clone was detected a few times. V gene TRBV30 combines with J gene TRBJ1-5; D not certain. Trimming removed 1 base at V and 4 bases at J, with 5 bases between. Germline lookup yields CDR1 GTSNPN and CDR2 SVGIG (reference sequence). This CDR3 contains 12 residues. The chain's CDR3 is CAWSAGNQPQHF. The DNA of the CDR3 is TGTGCCTGGAGTGCCGGTAATCAGCCCCAGCATTTT.

The CDR3 protein is CASSLAEGGANVLTF. As DNA, the CDR3 is TGTGCCAGCAGCTTAGCCGAGGGGGGGGCCAACGTCCTGACTTTC. This sequence joins TRBV7-2 and TRBJ2-6, with D perhaps matching TRBD1 or TRBD2 (5 bases each). Trimming took 0 bases from V and 4 from J, leaving 7 bases between them. The CDR3 length is 15 residues. Looked up from germline, CDR1 is SGHTA and CDR2 is FQGNSA. Full variable domain (missing parts from reference TRBV7-2 and TRBJ2-6): GAGVSQSPSNKVTEKGKDVELRCDPISGHTALYWYRQSLGQGLEFLIYFQGNSAPDKSGLPSDRFSAERTGGSVSTLTIQRTQQEDSAVYLCASSLAEGGANVLTFGAGSRLTVL.

This sequence joins TRBV4-1 and TRBJ1-4; 7 bases align to TRBD1. This CDR3 is built from 13 residues. V lost 4 bases and J lost 8; bases outside the gene matches: 4. CDR1 is MGHRA, CDR2 YSYEKL, per germline. CDR3 nucleotides: TGCGCCAGCAGCCTGGGACAGAGAGAAAAACTGTTTTTT. Its protein product is CASSLGQREKLFF.

The chain couples TRBV30 to TRBJ1-1; D is possibly TRBD1 (5 bases). The CDR3 length is 16 residues. Germline loops: CDR1 GTSNPN, CDR2 SVGIG (reference sequence). The V gene lost 0 bases and the J gene lost 1 base, with 15 bases spanning the gap. The CDR3 protein is CAWSVEGGAKNTEAFF. CDR3 nucleotides: TGTGCCTGGAGTGTAGAGGGAGGGGCAAAGAACACTGAAGCTTTCTTT.

This chain connects TRBV19 to TRBJ1-5; D remains ambiguous. CDR3 size: 15 residues. V was clipped by 3 bases and J by 0 bases, with 9 bases between them. The germline V gene encodes CDR1 LNHDA and CDR2 SQIVND (reference sequence). CDR3 region: CASSMLLYSNQPQHF. CDR3 coding DNA: TGTGCCAGTAGTATGCTTCTCTATAGCAATCAGCCCCAGCATTTT. The whole variable domain, remainder taken from reference TRBV19 and TRBJ1-5, is DGGITQSPKYLFRKEGQNVTLSCEQNLNHDAMYWYRQDPGQGLRLIYYSQIVNDFQKGDIAEGYSVSREKKESFPLTVTSAQKNPTAFYLCASSMLLYSNQPQHFGDGTRLSIL.

The chain is built from TRBV29-1 and TRBJ2-7, with D possibly matching TRBD2 (5 bases). The CDR3 length is 12 residues. From germline, CDR1 is SQVTM and CDR2 ANQGSEA. The DNA for the CDR3 is TGCAGTATCACAGACCCCGGGGACGAGCAGTACTTC. Translating gives CSITDPGDEQYF.

This chain uses TRBV5-6 with TRBJ2-1; maybe TRBD1 (6 bases). The CDR3 is 14 amino acids. V gave up 3 bases and J gave up 6 bases, with 13 bases separating them. The germline CDR1 and CDR2 sequences are SGHDT and YYEEEE. CDR3 region: CASSSAGTSNEQFF. CDR3 DNA: TGTGCCAGCAGCTCCGCCGGGACAAGCAATGAGCAGTTCTTC.

The rearrangement links TRBV18 to TRBJ1-2; D unclear. The V end lost 4 bases, the J end lost 2 bases, and 14 bases lay between the germline ends. The CDR3 consists of 15 residues. Germline V gene lookup returns CDR1 KGHSH and CDR2 LQKENI. CDR3 nucleotides: TGTGCCAGCTCACAAGACGTCGGTCTCAACTATGGCTACACCTTC. It translates to CASSQDVGLNYGYTF.

V usage is TRBV14 and J usage is TRBJ2-5; 7 bases fit TRBD2. The germline gives CDR1 SGHDN, CDR2 FVKESK. The CDR3 runs to 16 residues. V dropped 4 bases and J dropped 0; count of bases not matched to a gene: 8. CDR3 nucleotides: TGTGCCAGCAGCCCATCTAGCGGAGGGAACCAAGAGACCCAGTACTTC. Translation gives CASSPSSGGNQETQYF.

V usage is TRBV2 and J usage is TRBJ1-5; D uncertain. The CDR3 totals 15 residues. V gave up 7 bases and J gave up 1 base, with 14 bases separating them. The germline V gene encodes CDR1 SNHLY and CDR2 FYNNEI. The CDR3 reads CASKVGSGSNQPQHF. CDR3 DNA sequence: TGTGCCAGCAAGGTCGGTAGCGGGAGCAATCAGCCCCAGCATTTT.

This chain links TRBV19 with TRBJ2-7; 7 bases line up with TRBD2. The V gene's germline CDR1 is LNHDA and CDR2 SQIVND (reference sequence). This CDR3 is 15 amino acids long. V lost 3 bases to trimming and J lost 3 bases; unmatched junction nucleotides: 8. In DNA, the CDR3 is TGTGCCAGTAGTATCCCGGGAGGAACGCACTACGAGCAGTACTTC. Its protein product is CASSIPGGTHYEQYF.

The V call is TRBV5-1, the J call TRBJ1-1; tentatively, D is TRBD1 (5 bases). The CDR3 extends over 13 amino acids. Germline V CDR1 and CDR2: SGHRS, YFSETQ. V was clipped by 0 bases and J by 6 bases, with 9 bases between them. In nucleotides, the CDR3 is TGCGCCAGCAGCTTGGCCTTGGGGGCTGAAGCTTTCTTT. Amino acid sequence: CASSLALGAEAFF.

This sequence joins TRBV9 and TRBJ2-3; D is unresolved. CDR1 is SGDLS, CDR2 YYNGEE, per germline. V lost 2 bases and J lost 2, with 9 bases in between. This CDR3 spans 14 amino acids. Here the CDR3 DNA reads TGTGCCAGCAGCGTCGCGACTGTCACAGATACGCAGTATTTT. It codes for CASSVATVTDTQYF.

This clone occurred once. The chain has TRBV13 and TRBJ2-3; 7 bases match TRBD2. CDR1 is PRHDT, CDR2 FYEKMQ, per germline (reference sequence). The CDR3 contains 15 residues. Trimming at V came to 5 bases and at J to 0 bases, leaving 5 bases not matched to a gene. The CDR3 protein is CASSQPSGSTDTQYF. The CDR3 DNA reads as TGTGCCAGCAGCCAGCCTAGCGGTAGCACAGATACGCAGTATTTT.

This clone was counted a single time. V gene TRBV28 combines with J gene TRBJ1-2, with 7 bases matching TRBD1. Germline CDR1 is MDHEN and CDR2 is SYDVKM. The junction had 9 bases not matched to a gene; V was cut back by 4 bases and J by 1 base. This CDR3 has 16 residues. Here the CDR3 DNA reads TGTGCCAGCAGTTCCCCAAGGGGGCAGAATAACTATGGCTACACCTTC. Protein: CASSSPRGQNNYGYTF.

This clone was seen just once. The chain links TRBV28 to TRBJ2-1, with TRBD2 matching over 7 bases. CDR1 and CDR2 (germline): MDHEN, SYDVKM. The CDR3 extends over 15 amino acids. After removal of 2 bases from V and 0 bases from J, the junction contained 1 base not matched to a gene. DNA of the CDR3: TGTGCCAGCAGTTTAGGGGACTACTCCTACAATGAGCAGTTCTTC. Translated, it gives CASSLGDYSYNEQFF.

This chain joins TRBV7-9 and TRBJ2-5; 8 bases match TRBD2. This CDR3 comprises 16 residues. After removal of 5 bases from V and 0 bases from J, the junction contained 8 bases not matched to a gene. CDR1 and CDR2 (germline): SEHNR, FQNEAQ (reference sequence). The CDR3 region is CASSTIAGKYQETQYF. DNA of the CDR3: TGTGCCAGCAGCACCATAGCGGGAAAGTACCAAGAGACCCAGTACTTC.

This chain links TRBV7-2 with TRBJ2-3; TRBD2 matches 7 bases. The germline CDR1 and CDR2 sequences are SGHTA and FQGNSA. Unmatched junction bases numbered 11, after V lost 1 base and J lost 1 base. The CDR3 spans 18 residues. The CDR3 protein is CASSLEATSVLGTDTQYF. CDR3 bases: TGTGCCAGCAGCTTAGAGGCTACTAGCGTGCTTGGCACAGATACGCAGTATTTT. Combining the CDR3 with reference TRBV7-2 and TRBJ2-3 gives the whole variable domain GAGVSQSPSNKVTEKGKDVELRCDPISGHTALYWYRQSLGQGLEFLIYFQGNSAPDKSGLPSDRFSAERTGGSVSTLTIQRTQQEDSAVYLCASSLEATSVLGTDTQYFGPGTRLTVL.

This clone is a singleton in its sample. The V gene is TRBV5-4, the J gene TRBJ1-5, with D hard to call. Germline V lookup: CDR1 SGHNT, CDR2 YYREEE (reference sequence). Trimming cost V 1 base and J 3 bases, with 2 bases left between them. The CDR3 spans 12 residues. CDR3 sequence (DNA): TGTGCCAGCAGCTTGAACAATCAGCCCCAGCATTTT. Translating gives CASSLNNQPQHF.

This rearrangement joins TRBV28 to TRBJ1-5; possibly TRBD1 for D (6 bases). V lost 5 bases, J lost 0 bases, and 14 bases lay in between. Looked up from germline, CDR1 is MDHEN and CDR2 is SYDVKM. CDR3 length: 16 residues. The CDR3: CASSPTGQYSNQPQHF. CDR3 sequence (DNA): TGTGCCAGCAGTCCGACTGGACAGTATAGCAATCAGCCCCAGCATTTT.

V is TRBV2 and J is TRBJ2-1; 7 bases fit TRBD2. Per germline, CDR1 SNHLY and CDR2 FYNNEI. The CDR3 contains 13 residues. The ends lost 9 bases at V and 5 bases at J; junction bases unmatched: 7. CDR3 in DNA: TGTGCCAGTCTCGGACTAGAGGACAATGAGCAGTTCTTC. Protein: CASLGLEDNEQFF.

The CDR3 bases are TGTGCCAGCTGGCGACAGGGAGGTGAGACCCAGTACTTC. Residues: CASWRQGGETQYF. The chain joins TRBV28 to TRBJ2-5, with D maybe TRBD1 (7 bases). V was shortened by 8 bases and J by 5 bases, with 15 bases between the two germline ends. CDR1 and CDR2 from the germline V gene are MDHEN and SYDVKM. The CDR3 contains 13 residues.

The rearrangement links TRBV28 to TRBJ1-5; D possibly corresponds to TRBD1 (5 bases). The V gene lost 3 bases and the J gene lost 6 bases, with 18 bases spanning the gap. The CDR3 totals 16 residues. Germline loops: CDR1 MDHEN, CDR2 SYDVKM. The CDR3 here is CASSLTIPDGGQPQHF. The CDR3 DNA reads TGTGCCAGCAGTTTGACCATCCCGGACGGGGGTCAGCCCCAGCATTTT.

The chain is built from TRBV27 and TRBJ2-7, with D maybe TRBD2 (5 bases). V gave up 5 bases and J gave up 5 bases, with 13 bases separating them. CDR3 size: 13 residues. Germline-derived CDR1 and CDR2 are MNHEY and SMNVEV (reference sequence). The chain's CDR3 is CASSPSGQDEQYF. In DNA, the CDR3 is TGTGCCAGCAGTCCCAGCGGCCAGGACGAGCAGTACTTC.

J is TRBJ2-7 and V is TRBV4-1; 9 bases match TRBD1. The V gene end was trimmed by 2 bases and the J gene end by 4 bases; junction bases not matched to a gene: 6. The CDR3 sequence is 15 residues long. From germline, CDR1 is MGHRA and CDR2 YSYEKL. CDR3 coding DNA: TGCGCCAGCAGCCAACAACAGGGGGCCAAGTACGAGCAGTACTTC. Translated: CASSQQQGAKYEQYF.

Remarks on this clone: The same CDR3 arises from other DNA sequences in this sample as well. The gene calls are TRBV2 and TRBJ2-7, with D unresolved. There are 11 residues in the CDR3. Germline V lookup: CDR1 SNHLY, CDR2 FYNNEI. V was shortened by 5 bases and J by 3 bases, with 5 bases between the two germline ends. The CDR3 DNA follows: TGTGCCAGCAGTCCCGGCTACGAGCAGTACTTC. It is translated as CASSPGYEQYF.